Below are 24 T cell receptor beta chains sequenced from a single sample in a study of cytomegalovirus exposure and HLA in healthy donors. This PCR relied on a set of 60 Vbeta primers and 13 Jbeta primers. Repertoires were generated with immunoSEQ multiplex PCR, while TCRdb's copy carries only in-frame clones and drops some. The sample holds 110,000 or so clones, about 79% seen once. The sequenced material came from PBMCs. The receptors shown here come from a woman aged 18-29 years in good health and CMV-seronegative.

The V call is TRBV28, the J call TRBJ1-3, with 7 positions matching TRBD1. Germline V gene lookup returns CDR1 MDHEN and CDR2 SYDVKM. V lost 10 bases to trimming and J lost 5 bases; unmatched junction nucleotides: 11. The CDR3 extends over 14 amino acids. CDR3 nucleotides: TGTGCCACCAACCGGGACAGACGGCGAAACACCATATATTTT. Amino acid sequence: CATNRDRRRNTIYF. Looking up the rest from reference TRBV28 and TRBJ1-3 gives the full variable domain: DVKVTQSSRYLVKRTGEKVFLECVQDMDHENMFWYRQDPGLGLRLIYFSYDVKMKEKGDIPEGYSVSREKKERFSLILESASTNQTSMYLCATNRDRRRNTIYFGEGSWLTVV.

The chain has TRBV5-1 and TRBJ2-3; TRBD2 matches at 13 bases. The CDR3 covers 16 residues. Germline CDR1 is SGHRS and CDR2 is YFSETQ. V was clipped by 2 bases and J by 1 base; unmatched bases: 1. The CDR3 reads CASSLGTSGGTDTQYF. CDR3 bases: TGCGCCAGCAGCTTAGGGACTAGCGGGGGCACAGATACGCAGTATTTT.

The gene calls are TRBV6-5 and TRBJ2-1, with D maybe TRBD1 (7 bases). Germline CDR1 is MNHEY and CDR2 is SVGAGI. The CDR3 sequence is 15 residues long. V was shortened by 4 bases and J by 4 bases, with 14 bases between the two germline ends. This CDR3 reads CASSSGGTQYNEQFF. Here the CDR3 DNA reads TGTGCCAGCAGTTCAGGGGGGACACAGTACAATGAGCAGTTCTTC.

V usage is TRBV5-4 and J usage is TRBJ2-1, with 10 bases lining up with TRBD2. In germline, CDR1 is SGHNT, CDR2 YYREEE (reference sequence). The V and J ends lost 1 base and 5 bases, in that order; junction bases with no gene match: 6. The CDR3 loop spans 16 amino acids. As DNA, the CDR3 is TGTGCCAGCAGCTTGTCAAGCGGGAGGGCAAACAATGAGCAGTTCTTC. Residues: CASSLSSGRANNEQFF. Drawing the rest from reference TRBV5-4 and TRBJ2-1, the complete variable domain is ETGVTQSPTHLIKTRGQQVTLRCSSQSGHNTVSWYQQALGQGPQFIFQYYREEENGRGNFPPRFSGLQFPNYSSELNVNALELDDSALYLCASSLSSGRANNEQFFGPGTRLTVL.

The CDR3 DNA reads as TGTGCCTGGAGTGGCACAGGGCTCCAGCCCCAGCATTTT. As protein: CAWSGTGLQPQHF. The chain uses TRBV30 and TRBJ1-5; the D gene is possibly TRBD1 (6 bases). CDR3 length: 13 amino acids. Between the trimmed V and J ends, which lost 1 base and 7 bases, there was a span of 11 bases. CDR1 and CDR2 from the germline V gene are GTSNPN and SVGIG (reference sequence).

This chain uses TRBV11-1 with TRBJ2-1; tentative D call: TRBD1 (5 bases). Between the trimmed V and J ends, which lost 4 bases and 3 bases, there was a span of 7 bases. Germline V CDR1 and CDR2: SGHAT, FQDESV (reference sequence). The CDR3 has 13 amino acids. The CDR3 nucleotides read TGTGCCAGCAGCTCCCAGGGCTACAATGAGCAGTTCTTC. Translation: CASSSQGYNEQFF.

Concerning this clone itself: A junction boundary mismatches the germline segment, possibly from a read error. The CDR3 loop reads CSSRFLIGGYTF. Written as DNA, the CDR3 is TGTTCCAGCAGGTTTCTGATCGGTGGCTACACCTTC. The rearrangement joins TRBV7-9 to TRBJ1-2; D is undetermined. The CDR3 totals 12 residues. Germline-derived CDR1 and CDR2 are SEHNR and FQNEAQ (reference sequence).

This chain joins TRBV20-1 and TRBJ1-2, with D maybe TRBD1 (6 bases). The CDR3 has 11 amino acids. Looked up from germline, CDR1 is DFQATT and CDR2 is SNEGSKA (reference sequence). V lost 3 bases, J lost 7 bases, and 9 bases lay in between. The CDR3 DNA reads TGCAGTGCTAGGACAGGCGGTGGCTACACCTTC. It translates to CSARTGGGYTF.

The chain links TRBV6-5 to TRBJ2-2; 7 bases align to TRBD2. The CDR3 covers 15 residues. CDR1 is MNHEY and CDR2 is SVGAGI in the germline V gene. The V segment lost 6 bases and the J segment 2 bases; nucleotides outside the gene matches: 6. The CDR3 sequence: CASSPLAPNTGELFF. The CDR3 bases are TGTGCCAGCAGCCCACTAGCGCCAAACACCGGGGAGCTGTTTTTT.

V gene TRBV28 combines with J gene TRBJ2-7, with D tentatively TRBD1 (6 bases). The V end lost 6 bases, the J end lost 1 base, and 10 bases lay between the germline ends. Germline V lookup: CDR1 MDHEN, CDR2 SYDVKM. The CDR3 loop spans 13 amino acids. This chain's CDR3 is CASRRTGSYEQYF. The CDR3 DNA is TGTGCCAGCAGGCGAACAGGGTCCTACGAGCAGTACTTC.

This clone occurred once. CDR3 protein: CASSYSISPSYEQYF. CDR3 nucleotides: TGTGCCAGCAGTTACTCGATAAGCCCTTCCTACGAGCAGTACTTC. The V and J genes are TRBV6-5 and TRBJ2-7; D unresolved. CDR3 length equals 15 residues. Trimming took off 0 bases at V and 1 base at J, with 10 bases between the two ends. Germline values: CDR1 MNHEY, CDR2 SVGAGI.

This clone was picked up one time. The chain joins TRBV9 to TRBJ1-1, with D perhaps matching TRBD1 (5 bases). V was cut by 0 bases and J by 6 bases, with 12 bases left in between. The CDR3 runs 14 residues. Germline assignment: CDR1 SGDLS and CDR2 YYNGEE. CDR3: CASSVAWGESEAFF. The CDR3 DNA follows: TGTGCCAGCAGCGTAGCTTGGGGGGAGTCTGAAGCTTTCTTT.

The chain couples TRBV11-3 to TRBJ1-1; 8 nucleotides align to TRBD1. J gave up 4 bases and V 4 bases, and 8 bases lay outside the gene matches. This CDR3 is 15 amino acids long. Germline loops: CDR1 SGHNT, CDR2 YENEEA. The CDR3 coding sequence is TGTGCCAGCAGCTGGACGACAGGGGTGGGCACTGAAGCTTTCTTT. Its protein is CASSWTTGVGTEAFF.

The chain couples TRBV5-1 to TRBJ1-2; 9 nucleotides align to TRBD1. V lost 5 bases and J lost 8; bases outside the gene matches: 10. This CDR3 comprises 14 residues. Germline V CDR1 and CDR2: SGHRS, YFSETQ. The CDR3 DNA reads TGCGCCAGCAGGGAAACAGGGGGCGCCGACGGCTACACCTTC. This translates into CASRETGGADGYTF.

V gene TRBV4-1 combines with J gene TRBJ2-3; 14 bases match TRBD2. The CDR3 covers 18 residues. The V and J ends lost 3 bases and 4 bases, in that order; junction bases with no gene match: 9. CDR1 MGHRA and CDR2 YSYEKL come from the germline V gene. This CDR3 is CASSHLPGLAGGSDTQYF. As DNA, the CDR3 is TGCGCCAGCAGCCATTTACCTGGACTAGCGGGGGGATCAGATACGCAGTATTTT.

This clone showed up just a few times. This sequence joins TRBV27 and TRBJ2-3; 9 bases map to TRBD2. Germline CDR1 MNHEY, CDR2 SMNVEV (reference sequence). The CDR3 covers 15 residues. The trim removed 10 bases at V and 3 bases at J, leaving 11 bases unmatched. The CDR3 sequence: CAIALAGDSTDTQYF. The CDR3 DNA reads TGTGCCATCGCCTTAGCGGGAGATTCAACAGATACGCAGTATTTT.

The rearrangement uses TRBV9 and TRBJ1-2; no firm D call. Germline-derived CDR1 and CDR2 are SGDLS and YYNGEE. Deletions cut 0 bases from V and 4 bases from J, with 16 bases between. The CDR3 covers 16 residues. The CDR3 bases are TGTGCCAGCAGCGTAGCTTTGGGCCCTACAACCTATGGCTACACCTTC. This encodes CASSVALGPTTYGYTF. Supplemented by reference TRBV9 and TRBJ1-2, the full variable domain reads DSGVTQTPKHLITATGQRVTLRCSPRSGDLSVYWYQQSLDQGLQFLIQYYNGEERAKGNILERFSAQQFPDLHSELNLSSLELGDSALYFCASSVALGPTTYGYTFGSGTRLTVV.

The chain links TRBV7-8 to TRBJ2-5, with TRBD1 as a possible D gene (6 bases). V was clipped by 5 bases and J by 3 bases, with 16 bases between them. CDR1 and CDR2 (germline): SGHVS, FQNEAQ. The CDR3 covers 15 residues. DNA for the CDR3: TGTGCCAGCAGCCCACTCCGAACAGGGAAAGAGACCCAGTACTTC. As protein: CASSPLRTGKETQYF.

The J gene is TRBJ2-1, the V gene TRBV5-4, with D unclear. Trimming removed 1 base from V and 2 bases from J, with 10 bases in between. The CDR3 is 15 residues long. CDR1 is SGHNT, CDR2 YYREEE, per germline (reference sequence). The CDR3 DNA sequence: TGTGCCAGCAGCTTGTTTGCGGCAACCTACAATGAGCAGTTCTTC. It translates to CASSLFAATYNEQFF.

CDR3 loop: CASRGGNRVNEKLFF. Written as DNA, the CDR3 is TGTGCCAGCCGGGGGGGGAACAGGGTAAATGAAAAACTGTTTTTT. J is TRBJ1-4 and V is TRBV28; D possibly corresponds to TRBD1 (6 bases). The germline gives CDR1 MDHEN, CDR2 SYDVKM. Trimming removed 8 bases at V and 5 bases at J, with 18 bases between. The CDR3 spans 15 residues.

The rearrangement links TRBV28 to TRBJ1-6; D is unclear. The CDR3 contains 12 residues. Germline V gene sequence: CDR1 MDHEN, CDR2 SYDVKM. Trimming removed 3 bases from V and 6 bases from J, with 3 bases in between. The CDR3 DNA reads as TGTGCCAGCAGTTTTAGTAATTCACCCCTCCACTTT. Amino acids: CASSFSNSPLHF.

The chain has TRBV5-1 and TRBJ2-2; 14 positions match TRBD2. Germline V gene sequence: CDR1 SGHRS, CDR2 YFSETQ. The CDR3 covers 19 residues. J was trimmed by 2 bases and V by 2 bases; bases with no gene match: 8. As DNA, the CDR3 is TGCGCCAGCAGCTTCATGACTAGCGGGGGGGCATTTAACACCGGGGAGCTGTTTTTT. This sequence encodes CASSFMTSGGAFNTGELFF.

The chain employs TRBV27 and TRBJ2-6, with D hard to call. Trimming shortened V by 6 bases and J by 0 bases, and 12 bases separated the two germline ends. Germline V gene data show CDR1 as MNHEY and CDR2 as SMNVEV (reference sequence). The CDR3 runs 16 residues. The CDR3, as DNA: TGTGCCAGCAGCTTAAGGCAGGACTCTGGGGCCAACGTCCTGACTTTC. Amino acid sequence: CASSLRQDSGANVLTF.

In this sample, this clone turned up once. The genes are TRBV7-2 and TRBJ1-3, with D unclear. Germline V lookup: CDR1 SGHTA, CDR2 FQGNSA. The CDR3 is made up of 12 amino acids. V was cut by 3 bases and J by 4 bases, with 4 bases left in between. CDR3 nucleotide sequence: TGTGCCAGCAGCTTCCGGGGAAACACCATATATTTT. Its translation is CASSFRGNTIYF. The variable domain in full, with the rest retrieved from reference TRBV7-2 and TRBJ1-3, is GAGVSQSPSNKVTEKGKDVELRCDPISGHTALYWYRQSLGQGLEFLIYFQGNSAPDKSGLPSDRFSAERTGGSVSTLTIQRTQQEDSAVYLCASSFRGNTIYFGEGSWLTVV.